This TCR beta chain was sequenced for a study of OX40 agonist ivuxolimab in advanced cancers. In the study overall: Patients were around 83% male with ages roughly 23 to 85, mean 60.

CDR1 is MDHEN and CDR2 is SYDVKM in the germline V gene. With 3 bases removed from V and 5 bases from J, the gap between germline ends came to 10 bases. CDR3 length: 13 amino acids. Using immunoSEQ multiplex PCR, the repertoire was profiled, and TCRdb retains in-frame clones only, with some absent. The table records roughly 71,000 clones, approximately 90% of them present only once. Sequences were derived from CD4+ or CD8+ T cells sorted from blood, sampled in a trial of the OX40 agonist ivuxolimab. The receptor was derived from an adult with an advanced solid tumor such as melanoma, head and neck, liver or kidney cancer. The rearrangement joins TRBV28 to TRBJ1-1; D is unclear. The CDR3 nucleotides read TGTGCCAGCAGTTTGGGCTGGGAGACTGAAGCTTTCTTT. It codes for CASSLGWETEAFF.